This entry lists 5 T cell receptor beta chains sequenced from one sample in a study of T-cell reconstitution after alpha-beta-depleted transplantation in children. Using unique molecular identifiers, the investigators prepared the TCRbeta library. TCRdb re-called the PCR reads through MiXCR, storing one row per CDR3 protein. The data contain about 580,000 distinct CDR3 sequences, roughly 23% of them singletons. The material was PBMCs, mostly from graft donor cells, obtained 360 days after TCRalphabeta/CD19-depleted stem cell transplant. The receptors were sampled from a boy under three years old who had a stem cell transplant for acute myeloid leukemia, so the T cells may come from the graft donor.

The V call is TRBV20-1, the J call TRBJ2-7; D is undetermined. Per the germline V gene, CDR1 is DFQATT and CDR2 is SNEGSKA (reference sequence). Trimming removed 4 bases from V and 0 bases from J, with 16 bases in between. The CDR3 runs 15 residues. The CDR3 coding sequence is TGCAGTGCTACTCCCCGGGCCTCCCTCTCCTACGAGCAGTACTTC. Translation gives CSATPRASLSYEQYF.

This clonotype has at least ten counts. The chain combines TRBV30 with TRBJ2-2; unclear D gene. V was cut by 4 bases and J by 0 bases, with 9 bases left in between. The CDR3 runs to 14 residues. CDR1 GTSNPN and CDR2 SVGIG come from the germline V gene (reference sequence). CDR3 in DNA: TGTGCCTGGAATATCGGCGCGAACACCGGGGAGCTGTTTTTT. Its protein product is CAWNIGANTGELFF.

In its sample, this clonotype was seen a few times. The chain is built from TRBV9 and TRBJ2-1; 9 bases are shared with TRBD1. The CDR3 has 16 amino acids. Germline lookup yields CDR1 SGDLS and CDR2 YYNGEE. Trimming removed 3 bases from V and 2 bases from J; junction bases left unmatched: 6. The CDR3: CASSEGGQGAYNEQFF. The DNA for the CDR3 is TGTGCCAGCAGCGAGGGGGGACAGGGAGCCTACAATGAGCAGTTCTTC.

CDR3 protein: CATSDTGSGANVLTF. The CDR3 DNA is TGTGCCACCAGTGACACAGGCTCTGGGGCCAACGTCCTGACTTTC. The rearrangement uses TRBV24-1 and TRBJ2-6, with D maybe TRBD1 (5 bases). Germline V gene lookup returns CDR1 KGHDR and CDR2 SFDVKD. Trimming took off 4 bases at V and 0 bases at J, with 6 bases between the two ends. The CDR3 extends over 15 amino acids.

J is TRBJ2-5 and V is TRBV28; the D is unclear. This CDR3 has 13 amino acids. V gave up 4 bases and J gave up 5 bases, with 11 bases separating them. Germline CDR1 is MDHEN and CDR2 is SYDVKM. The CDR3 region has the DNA TGTGCCAGCAGTTCCTCGACAAGGGAGACCCAGTACTTC. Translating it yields CASSSSTRETQYF.